This T cell receptor beta chain derives from a study of blood T cell repertoires in COVID-19 (dated by TCRdb to about 2020). At the level of the whole study: The collaborator samples originated in the United States, Italy and Spain and spanned the acute and convalescent phases of COVID-19. The material from the prospective study consisted of cDNA or gDNA derived from T cells, B-cell-depleted T cells, or PBMCs. The dataset comprised deeply sampled blood TCRbeta repertoires from subjects exposed to, actively infected with, or recovered from COVID-19. The repertoires were released in a freely available public database meant as a resource for research on the immune response to SARS-CoV-2. Samples were obtained from the ongoing ImmuneRACE study (first 160 participants) and from 1,000 to 1,500 subjects provided by 6 global collaborators. A de-identified subject ID, COVID-19 status, age in years and sex were almost always included in the sample metadata. HLA class I and class II types, where available, came from metadata supplied by the sample provider rather than from assay-based typing. Summary of the overall study and its limitations: The amount of clinical and demographic metadata varied by source and participant and was provided uncurated.

CDR1 and CDR2 are drawn from the germline V gene (reference sequence): MNHEY, SMNVEV. The CDR3 spans 18 residues, from the cysteine through the phenylalanine. Solely the CDR3 DNA is kept, with 54 bases framed from the first base. Trimming leaves V shorter by 8 bases and J shorter by 0 bases, with the junction holding 13 bases beyond the gene matches. This clone is a singleton in its sample. This clone's antigen is unknown. The record has no base qualities; no much larger clone is one base away. Collaborating institutions collected whole blood in K2EDTA tubes following their own protocols. For TCRbeta analysis, collaborators shipped samples in one of three forms: frozen whole blood, isolated PBMCs, or DNA extracted from either of those sample types. The immunoSEQ Assay, a bias-controlled multiplex PCR, was used to amplify TCRbeta CDR3 regions from genomic DNA. Regarding the original processing steps: The number of nucleated cells in each sample was estimated by amplification of reference gene primers within the assay. Sequence reads were collapsed and filtered to measure the absolute abundance of every unique TCRbeta CDR3 rearrangement. For each sample, productive Simpson clonality was calculated as the square root of Simpson's diversity index across productive rearrangements. The table was pulled from immuneACCESS by TCRdb, which kept in-frame rearrangements only. Such tables lose some clones; where checked, under half of the loss comes from unresolved V genes, and the rest has no known cause. V, J and clone size reflect that table, while D and trimming were determined from the DNA. This sample gives some 220,000 clones in total; around 80% of them show up just once. Around 13% of the sample goes to the ten largest clones.

Recombination joined TRBV27 with TRBJ2-3, and TRBD2 matches 11 of the central bases. The TCR was taken from a human donor in a cohort sampled during active COVID-19. The sequenced material came from peripheral blood. The DNA sequence follows: TGTGCCAGCCCCGAATCCGGGACTAGCGGATATAGCACAGATACGCAGTATTTT. Protein translation: CASPESGTSGYSTDTQYF.